The 27 T cell receptor beta chains in this list originate from one sample, sequenced in a study of shared clonotypes between healthy human individuals. TCRdb keeps only in-frame clones here, not all; method: immunoSEQ multiplex PCR. The sample consists of about 600,000 clones, about 96% of them appearing once. Sequenced sample: naive CD4+ T cells sorted from blood. Subset defined: CD45RA+ positively selected. Receptor source: a woman in her twenties or thirties in good health.

CDR3 DNA: TGTGCCAGCAGCGCCTATTACCCTGGGACTAGCGGGAGGTCCTCCTACAATGAGCAGTTCTTC. It yields the protein CASSAYYPGTSGRSSYNEQFF. The V and J genes are TRBV9 and TRBJ2-1; 15 bases match TRBD2. Germline V gives CDR1 SGDLS, CDR2 YYNGEE. J lost 0 bases, V lost 3 bases, and 13 bases had no gene match. This CDR3 spans 21 amino acids.

This chain links TRBV10-2 with TRBJ2-2, with TRBD2 matching over 8 bases. With V trimmed by 7 bases and J by 6 bases, 13 bases remained unmatched. There are 16 residues in the CDR3. Per the germline V gene, CDR1 is WSHSY and CDR2 is SAAADI. CDR3 residues: CASTPSKTSVPGELFF. The CDR3, as DNA: TGCGCCAGCACTCCTTCTAAGACTAGCGTGCCCGGGGAGCTGTTTTTT.

This sequence joins TRBV6-1 and TRBJ1-3; possibly TRBD1 for D (6 bases). CDR1 is MNHNS, CDR2 SASEGT, per germline. CDR3 size: 14 residues. V was clipped by 8 bases and J by 8 bases, with 19 bases between them. CDR3 DNA sequence: TGTGCCAGCGAGTCGGGACAAAGGGTAGACACCATATATTTT. Translating it yields CASESGQRVDTIYF.

Comments on this clone: Other DNA sequences in the same sample also yield this CDR3. This chain joins TRBV28 and TRBJ1-1; weak D call: TRBD1 (5 bases). The germline V gene has CDR1 MDHEN and CDR2 SYDVKM. Trimming stripped 8 bases from V and 4 bases from J, with 11 bases between. The CDR3 is 12 amino acids. CDR3 amino acids: CASGTGGTEAFF. The CDR3 region has the DNA TGTGCCAGCGGCACGGGGGGCACTGAAGCTTTCTTT.

This clone was recorded only once. The CDR3 nucleotides read TGCGCCAGCAGCTTGAGGGAGGGGCGGGCCACCGGGGAGCTGTTTTTT. Translated: CASSLREGRATGELFF. This rearrangement joins TRBV5-1 to TRBJ2-2, with 7 bases matching TRBD2. Per germline, CDR1 SGHRS and CDR2 YFSETQ. CDR3 length equals 16 residues. With V trimmed by 1 base and J by 4 bases, 7 bases remained unmatched.

The rearrangement uses TRBV7-8 and TRBJ2-7; D is possibly TRBD2 (6 bases). The CDR3 length is 15 residues. Deletions cut 4 bases from V and 2 bases from J, with 15 bases between. Germline V gene sequence: CDR1 SGHVS, CDR2 FQNEAQ. In DNA, the CDR3 is TGTGCCAGCAGCTCAGGGAGGACACTTGCCTACGAGCAGTACTTC. Translating it yields CASSSGRTLAYEQYF.

The chain joins TRBV27 to TRBJ2-2; D may correspond to TRBD1 or TRBD2 (5 bases each). The CDR3 extends over 15 amino acids. V shed 5 bases and J shed 4 bases, with 14 bases lying between them. Germline V lookup: CDR1 MNHEY, CDR2 SMNVEV (reference sequence). The CDR3 loop is CASSRGPGVTGELFF. The CDR3 DNA follows: TGTGCCAGCAGTCGGGGACCAGGAGTCACCGGGGAGCTGTTTTTT.

This chain connects TRBV25-1 to TRBJ2-5, with 7 bases aligning to TRBD2. The CDR3 loop spans 15 amino acids. Germline V CDR1 and CDR2: MGHDK, SYGVNS. With 3 bases clipped from V and 5 bases from J, the junction kept 9 bases outside the gene matches. The CDR3 loop reads CASSDPLAGVETQYF. The CDR3 nucleotides read TGTGCCAGCAGTGACCCCCTCGCGGGAGTTGAGACCCAGTACTTC. The full variable domain, rest sourced from reference TRBV25-1 and TRBJ2-5, is EADIYQTPRYLVIGTGKKITLECSQTMGHDKMYWYQQDPGMELHLIHYSYGVNSTEKGDLSSESTVSRIRTEHFPLTLESARPSHTSQYLCASSDPLAGVETQYFGPGTRLLVL.

J is TRBJ1-2 and V is TRBV7-9, with 9 bases that match TRBD1. V trimming: 1 base; J trimming: 4 bases; junction bases outside the gene matches: 4. CDR1 SEHNR and CDR2 FQNEAQ come from the germline V gene (reference sequence). The CDR3 is 15 residues long. CDR3 DNA sequence: TGTGCCAGCAGCTTAGGTCTGGACAGGGGCTATGGCTACACCTTC. Amino acids: CASSLGLDRGYGYTF.

The chain links TRBV28 to TRBJ2-3; TRBD2 matches at 10 bases. The CDR3 is 17 residues long. V lost 2 bases, J lost 1 base, and 6 bases stayed unmatched. The germline V gene encodes CDR1 MDHEN and CDR2 SYDVKM. This chain's CDR3 is CASSLGVLAGGTDTQYF. In DNA, the CDR3 is TGTGCCAGCAGTTTAGGGGTCCTAGCGGGAGGCACAGATACGCAGTATTTT.

In nucleotides, the CDR3 is TGTGCCAGTAGTATAAACGGGCCGAGCTCCTACGAGCAGTACTTC. This gives the protein CASSINGPSSYEQYF. J is TRBJ2-7 and V is TRBV19, with D unclear. Trimming stripped 2 bases from V and 0 bases from J, with 11 bases between. This CDR3 spans 15 amino acids. CDR1 and CDR2 from the germline V gene are LNHDA and SQIVND (reference sequence).

This clone has just one count. The chain has TRBV5-1 and TRBJ2-7, with D maybe TRBD1 (6 bases). The V and J ends lost 2 bases and 1 base respectively, with 10 bases between them. The germline V gene encodes CDR1 SGHRS and CDR2 YFSETQ. The CDR3 consists of 14 residues. In nucleotides, the CDR3 is TGCGCCAGCAGCTTTGGACAGAGATCCTACGAGCAGTACTTC. Translating it yields CASSFGQRSYEQYF.

About this clone itself: Additional DNA sequences in this sample encode the identical CDR3. The chain combines TRBV6-5 with TRBJ1-1; D perhaps matches TRBD1 (5 bases). Trimming pared 6 bases from V and 2 bases from J, leaving 10 bases between. Germline lookup yields CDR1 MNHEY and CDR2 SVGAGI. The length of the CDR3 is 13 residues. CDR3 amino acids: CASRQGLNTEAFF. In nucleotides, the CDR3 is TGTGCCAGCAGGCAGGGACTAAACACTGAAGCTTTCTTT.

The chain employs TRBV15 and TRBJ2-7, with unresolved D. Germline V gives CDR1 LNHNV, CDR2 YYDKDF (reference sequence). CDR3 length: 16 amino acids. V was clipped by 0 bases and J by 7 bases, with 19 bases between them. The CDR3 protein is CATSRDGSSASREQYF. CDR3 DNA sequence: TGTGCCACCAGCAGAGATGGTTCGAGCGCCAGCCGGGAGCAGTACTTC.

The gene calls are TRBV6-1 and TRBJ1-1; 8 bases fit TRBD1. Unmatched junction bases numbered 3, after V lost 6 bases and J lost 3 bases. Germline values: CDR1 MNHNS, CDR2 SASEGT. This CDR3 has 13 residues. CDR3 DNA: TGTGCCAGCAGAATACAGGGGGACACTGAAGCTTTCTTT. It specifies CASRIQGDTEAFF.

V gene TRBV5-1 combines with J gene TRBJ1-1; a possible D gene is TRBD1 (6 bases). Looked up from germline, CDR1 is SGHRS and CDR2 is YFSETQ. The V and J ends lost 4 bases and 1 base respectively, with 14 bases between them. The CDR3 has 15 amino acids. The CDR3 sequence is CASSVTGTSNTEAFF. DNA for the CDR3: TGCGCCAGCAGCGTAACCGGGACATCGAACACTGAAGCTTTCTTT.

The chain is built from TRBV27 and TRBJ1-6; D ambiguous. From germline, CDR1 is MNHEY and CDR2 SMNVEV (reference sequence). Trimming pared 6 bases from V and 6 bases from J, leaving 21 bases between. The CDR3 is made up of 17 amino acids. The CDR3 loop is CASRLSAARARNSPLHF. The CDR3 DNA follows: TGTGCCAGCAGACTCAGTGCTGCACGAGCGCGTAATTCACCCCTCCACTTT.

V usage is TRBV28 and J usage is TRBJ1-5, with a weak D call TRBD1 (6 bases). V lost 8 bases and J 7 bases, leaving 21 bases between the germline ends. Looked up from germline, CDR1 is MDHEN and CDR2 is SYDVKM. This CDR3 is built from 15 residues. As DNA, the CDR3 is TGTGCCAGCGTAAAAGGAGGGGGGACGTGGCAGCCCCAGCATTTT. Translation gives CASVKGGGTWQPQHF.

The chain employs TRBV5-3 and TRBJ2-2, with TRBD2 identical over 9 bases. TRBV5-3 has ORF status, its function being uncertain. CDR3 length: 15 residues. Trimming at V came to 5 bases and at J to 6 bases, leaving 8 bases not matched to a gene. The CDR3 DNA is TGTGCCAGAAGTCCGAATTTAGCGGGGGCCGGGGAGCTGTTTTTT. Protein sequence: CARSPNLAGAGELFF.

This sequence joins TRBV4-2 and TRBJ2-5, with TRBD2 identical over 12 bases. This CDR3 region has 17 residues. Germline CDR1 and CDR2: LGHNA and YNFKEQ. The V segment lost 2 bases and the J segment 1 base; nucleotides outside the gene matches: 5. The CDR3 reads CASSQRTSGTTQETQYF. The CDR3 nucleotides read TGTGCCAGCAGCCAAAGGACTAGCGGGACTACCCAAGAGACCCAGTACTTC.

This chain connects TRBV21-1 to TRBJ2-1; TRBD1 is taken as the D call from the table, unchecked against the DNA. TRBV21-1 is a known pseudogene. The CDR3 consists of 17 residues. The CDR3 spells CASSKARRWTVYNEQFF. In DNA form, the CDR3 reads TGTGCCAGCAGCAAAGCACGAAGGTGGACAGTCTACAATGAGCAGTTCTTC.

CDR3 sequence reads: CASRGGNIDTQYF. CDR3 nucleotides: TGTGCCAGCAGGGGAGGGAATATCGATACGCAGTATTTT. The chain joins TRBV6-6 to TRBJ2-3; 7 positions match TRBD2. There are 13 residues in the CDR3. Germline V gives CDR1 MNHNY, CDR2 SVGAGI (reference sequence). J gave up 6 bases and V 6 bases, and 6 bases lay outside the gene matches.

The rearrangement uses TRBV2 and TRBJ2-3; tentative D call: TRBD2 (6 bases). The germline V and J ends were trimmed by 6 bases and 0 bases, with 10 bases remaining between them. Germline CDR1 reads SNHLY; CDR2 reads FYNNEI. This CDR3 contains 14 residues. CDR3 residues: CASRGGMSTDTQYF. CDR3 nucleotides: TGTGCCAGCAGGGGCGGGATGAGCACAGATACGCAGTATTTT.

This rearrangement joins TRBV7-3 to TRBJ2-2, with 7 bases fitting TRBD1. Germline V lookup: CDR1 SGHTA, CDR2 FQGTGA. V trimming: 5 bases; J trimming: 1 base; junction bases outside the gene matches: 4. The CDR3 totals 15 residues. The DNA of the CDR3 is TGTGCCAGCAGCCTTTGGACAGGGAACACCGGGGAGCTGTTTTTT. This gives the protein CASSLWTGNTGELFF.

The chain carries TRBV30 and TRBJ2-7; the D is unclear. Germline V gene sequence: CDR1 GTSNPN, CDR2 SVGIG (reference sequence). This CDR3 is built from 13 residues. V gave up 0 bases and J gave up 2 bases, with 8 bases separating them. Written as DNA, the CDR3 is TGTGCCTGGAGTGTAGACTTGGCCTACGAGCAGTACTTC. Its translation is CAWSVDLAYEQYF.

The chain is built from TRBV15 and TRBJ2-3; 7 nucleotides agree with TRBD2. The CDR3 loop spans 13 amino acids. The germline V gene has CDR1 LNHNV and CDR2 YYDKDF (reference sequence). Unmatched junction bases numbered 3, after V lost 9 bases and J lost 0 bases. DNA of the CDR3: TGTGCCACGGGCGGGAGAAGCACAGATACGCAGTATTTT. Protein product: CATGGRSTDTQYF.

This chain joins TRBV19 and TRBJ2-1, with 12 bases aligning to TRBD2. Losses at the gene ends were 5 bases for V and 9 bases for J; bases not matched to a gene: 8. This CDR3 has 15 amino acids. Looked up from germline, CDR1 is LNHDA and CDR2 is SQIVND (reference sequence). The CDR3 nucleotides are TGTGCCAGTAGTGTGACTAGCGGGAGCTTAAGTGAGCAGTTCTTC. This gives the protein CASSVTSGSLSEQFF.